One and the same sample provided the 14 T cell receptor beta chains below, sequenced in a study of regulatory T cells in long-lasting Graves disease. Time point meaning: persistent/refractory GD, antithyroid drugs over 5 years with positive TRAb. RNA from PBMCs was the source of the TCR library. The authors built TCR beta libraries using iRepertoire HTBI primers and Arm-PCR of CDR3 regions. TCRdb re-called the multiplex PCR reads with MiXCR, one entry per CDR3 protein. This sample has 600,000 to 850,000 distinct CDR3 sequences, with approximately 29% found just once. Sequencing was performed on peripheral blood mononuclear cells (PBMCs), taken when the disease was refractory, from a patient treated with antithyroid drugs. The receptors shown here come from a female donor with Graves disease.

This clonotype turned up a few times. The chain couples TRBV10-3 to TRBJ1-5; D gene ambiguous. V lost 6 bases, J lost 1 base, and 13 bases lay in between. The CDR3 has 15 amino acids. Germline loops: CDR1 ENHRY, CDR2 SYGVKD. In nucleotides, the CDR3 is TGTGCCATCAGGTCCGACCCCGGCAGCAATCAGCCCCAGCATTTT. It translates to CAIRSDPGSNQPQHF.

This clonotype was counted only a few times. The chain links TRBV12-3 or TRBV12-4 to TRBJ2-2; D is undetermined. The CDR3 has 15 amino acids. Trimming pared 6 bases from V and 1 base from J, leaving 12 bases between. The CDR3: CASSPIWGNTGELFF. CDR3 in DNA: TGTGCCAGCAGCCCCATCTGGGGGAACACCGGGGAGCTGTTTTTT.

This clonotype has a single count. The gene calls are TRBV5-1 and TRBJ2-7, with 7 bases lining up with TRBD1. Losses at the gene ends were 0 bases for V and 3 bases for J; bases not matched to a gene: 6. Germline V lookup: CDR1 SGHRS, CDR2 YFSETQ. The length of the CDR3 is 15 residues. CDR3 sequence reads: CASSLALGQRYEQYF. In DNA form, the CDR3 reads TGCGCCAGCAGCTTGGCCTTGGGACAGCGCTACGAGCAGTACTTC. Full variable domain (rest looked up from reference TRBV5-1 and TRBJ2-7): KAGVTQTPRYLIKTRGQQVTLSCSPISGHRSVSWYQQTPGQGLQFLFEYFSETQRNKGNFPGRFSGRQFSNSRSEMNVSTLELGDSALYLCASSLALGQRYEQYFGPGTRLTVT.

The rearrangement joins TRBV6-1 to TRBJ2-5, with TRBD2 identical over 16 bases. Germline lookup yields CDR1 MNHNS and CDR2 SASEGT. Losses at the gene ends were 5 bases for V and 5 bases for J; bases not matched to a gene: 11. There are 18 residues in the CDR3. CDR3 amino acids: CASSNTGTSGRAGETQYF. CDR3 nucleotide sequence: TGTGCCAGCAGTAACACCGGGACTAGCGGGAGGGCCGGCGAGACCCAGTACTTC.

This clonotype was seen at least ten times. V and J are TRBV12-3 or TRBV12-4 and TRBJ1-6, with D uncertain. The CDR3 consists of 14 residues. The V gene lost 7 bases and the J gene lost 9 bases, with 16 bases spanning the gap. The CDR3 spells CASNQDQPSSPLHF. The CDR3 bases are TGTGCCAGCAATCAGGACCAACCCAGTTCACCCCTCCACTTT.

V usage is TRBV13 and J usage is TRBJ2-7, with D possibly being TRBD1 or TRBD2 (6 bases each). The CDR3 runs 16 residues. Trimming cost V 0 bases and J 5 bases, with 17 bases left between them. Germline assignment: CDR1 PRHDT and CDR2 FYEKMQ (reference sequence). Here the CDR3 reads CASSLGGRGVRNEQYF. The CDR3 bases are TGTGCCAGCAGCTTAGGAGGTAGGGGGGTTCGGAACGAGCAGTACTTC. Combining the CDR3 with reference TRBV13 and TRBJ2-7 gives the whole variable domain AAGVIQSPRHLIKEKRETATLKCYPIPRHDTVYWYQQGPGQDPQFLISFYEKMQSDKGSIPDRFSAQQFSDYHSELNMSSLELGDSALYFCASSLGGRGVRNEQYFGPGTRLTVT.

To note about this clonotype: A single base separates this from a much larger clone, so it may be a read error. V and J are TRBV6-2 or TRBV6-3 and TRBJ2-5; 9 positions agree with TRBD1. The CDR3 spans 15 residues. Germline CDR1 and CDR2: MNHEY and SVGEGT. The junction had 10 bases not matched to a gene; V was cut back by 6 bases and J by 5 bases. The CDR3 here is CASSLDRGAGETQYF. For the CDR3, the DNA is TGTGCCAGCAGCCTCGACAGGGGGGCCGGGGAGACCCAGTACTTC.

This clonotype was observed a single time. The CDR3 protein is CASSYTGTSASSSYEQYF. The CDR3 nucleotides read TGTGCCAGCAGTTACACCGGGACTAGCGCCAGTTCCTCCTACGAGCAGTACTTC. V usage is TRBV28 and J usage is TRBJ2-7; 10 nucleotides line up with TRBD2. The CDR3 sequence is 18 residues long. V lost 4 bases and J lost 0; bases outside the gene matches: 12. Germline V CDR1 and CDR2: MDHEN, SYDVKM. The entire variable domain, with the rest obtained from reference TRBV28 and TRBJ2-7, is as follows: DVKVTQSSRYLVKRTGEKVFLECVQDMDHENMFWYRQDPGLGLRLIYFSYDVKMKEKGDIPEGYSVSREKKERFSLILESASTNQTSMYLCASSYTGTSASSSYEQYFGPGTRLTVT.

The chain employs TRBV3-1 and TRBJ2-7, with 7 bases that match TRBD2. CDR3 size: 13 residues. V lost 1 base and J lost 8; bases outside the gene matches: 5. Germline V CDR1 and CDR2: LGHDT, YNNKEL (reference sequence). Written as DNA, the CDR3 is TGTGCCAGCAGCCAAGGGGGAGGGGAGCAGCAGTACTTC. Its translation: CASSQGGGEQQYF.

In nucleotides, the CDR3 is TGCAGTGCTAGTCCCACAGGGGCTTACTCTGGAAACACCATATATTTT. This encodes CSASPTGAYSGNTIYF. The rearrangement uses TRBV20-1 and TRBJ1-3, with 7 positions matching TRBD1. The CDR3 is 16 amino acids. The germline V gene encodes CDR1 DFQATT and CDR2 SNEGSKA (reference sequence). The V and J ends lost 3 bases and 0 bases, in that order; junction bases with no gene match: 8.

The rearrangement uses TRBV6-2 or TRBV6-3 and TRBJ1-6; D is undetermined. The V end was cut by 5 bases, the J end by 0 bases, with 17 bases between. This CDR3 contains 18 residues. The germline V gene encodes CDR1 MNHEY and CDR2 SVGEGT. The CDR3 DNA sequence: TGTGCCAGCAGTGAATTCCGAAAGTCGAGCTCCTATAATTCACCCCTCCACTTT. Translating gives CASSEFRKSSSYNSPLHF.

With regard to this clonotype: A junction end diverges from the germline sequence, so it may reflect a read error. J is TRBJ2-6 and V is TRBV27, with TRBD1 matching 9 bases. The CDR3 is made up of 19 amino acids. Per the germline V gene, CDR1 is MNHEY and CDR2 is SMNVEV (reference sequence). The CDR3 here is CASSYLVGTGLFGANALTF. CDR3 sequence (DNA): TGTGCCAGCAGTTACTTGGTGGGGACAGGGTTATTTGGGGCCAACGCCCTGACTTTC.

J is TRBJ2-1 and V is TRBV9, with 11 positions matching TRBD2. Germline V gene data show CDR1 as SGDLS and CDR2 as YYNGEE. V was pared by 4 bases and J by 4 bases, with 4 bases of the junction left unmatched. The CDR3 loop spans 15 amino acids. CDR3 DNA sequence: TGTGCCAGCAGCCAGGGACTAGCGGTATACAATGAGCAGTTCTTC. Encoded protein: CASSQGLAVYNEQFF.

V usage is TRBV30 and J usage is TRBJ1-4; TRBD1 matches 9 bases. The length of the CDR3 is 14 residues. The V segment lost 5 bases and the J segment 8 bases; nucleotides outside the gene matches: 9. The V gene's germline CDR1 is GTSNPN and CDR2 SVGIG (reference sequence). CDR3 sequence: CAWGPGTGSEKLFF. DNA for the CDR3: TGTGCCTGGGGTCCCGGGACAGGGTCAGAAAAACTGTTTTTT.